The 30 T cell receptor beta chains in this list originate from one sample, sequenced in a study of cytomegalovirus exposure and HLA in healthy donors. Researchers ran the PCR with 60 Vbeta and 13 Jbeta primers. TCRdb's table, derived via immunoSEQ multiplex PCR, lists solely in-frame clones and lacks some. The sample lists 200,000 to 250,000 clones, roughly 84% occurring once. Sequencing was carried out using PBMCs. These receptors all come from a girl between 5 and 17 years old in good health and CMV-seronegative.

The chain has TRBV19 and TRBJ1-6; D may be TRBD1 (5 bases). Looked up from germline, CDR1 is LNHDA and CDR2 is SQIVND (reference sequence). The CDR3 totals 16 residues. The germline V and J ends were trimmed by 5 bases and 10 bases, with 21 bases remaining between them. CDR3 sequence: CASSPMGRQGGSPLHF. The CDR3 region has the DNA TGTGCCAGTAGTCCCATGGGGCGGCAGGGAGGCTCACCCCTCCACTTT.

This chain joins TRBV28 and TRBJ2-7; D perhaps matches TRBD1 (6 bases). The CDR3 has 15 residues. V was clipped by 2 bases and J by 2 bases, with 13 bases between them. Germline V gene data show CDR1 as MDHEN and CDR2 as SYDVKM. The CDR3 region is CASSLRPTGPYEQYF. Written as DNA, the CDR3 is TGTGCCAGCAGTTTACGTCCGACAGGACCCTACGAGCAGTACTTC. The full variable domain, in which reference TRBV28 and TRBJ2-7 provide the parts outside the CDR3, is DVKVTQSSRYLVKRTGEKVFLECVQDMDHENMFWYRQDPGLGLRLIYFSYDVKMKEKGDIPEGYSVSREKKERFSLILESASTNQTSMYLCASSLRPTGPYEQYFGPGTRLTVT.

The chain couples TRBV7-3 to TRBJ2-1; 14 nucleotides agree with TRBD2. J lost 8 bases, V lost 4 bases, and 7 bases had no gene match. Per the germline V gene, CDR1 is SGHTA and CDR2 is FQGTGA. CDR3 length: 16 amino acids. CDR3 loop: CASSSTSGGARHEQFF. The CDR3 DNA follows: TGTGCCAGCAGCTCGACTAGCGGGGGGGCTAGGCATGAGCAGTTCTTC.

The rearrangement joins TRBV19 to TRBJ2-1; 9 nucleotides align to TRBD1. Germline V gene data show CDR1 as LNHDA and CDR2 as SQIVND (reference sequence). This CDR3 is 20 amino acids long. J lost 6 bases, V lost 3 bases, and 21 bases had no gene match. For the CDR3, the DNA is TGTGCCAGTAGTATGACCCGGACCGGGACAGGGTTTAGGATTTTCAATGAGCAGTTCTTC. The encoded protein is CASSMTRTGTGFRIFNEQFF. The full variable domain, with the rest looked up from reference TRBV19 and TRBJ2-1, is DGGITQSPKYLFRKEGQNVTLSCEQNLNHDAMYWYRQDPGQGLRLIYYSQIVNDFQKGDIAEGYSVSREKKESFPLTVTSAQKNPTAFYLCASSMTRTGTGFRIFNEQFFGPGTRLTVL.

V usage is TRBV4-1 and J usage is TRBJ2-1, with a weak D call TRBD2 (5 bases). This CDR3 is 14 amino acids long. Trimming removed 5 bases at V and 8 bases at J, with 16 bases between. CDR1 MGHRA and CDR2 YSYEKL come from the germline V gene. The chain's CDR3 is CASSWRAGVDEQFF. The CDR3 region has the DNA TGCGCCAGCAGCTGGCGTGCGGGTGTGGATGAGCAGTTCTTC.

The rearrangement uses TRBV6-5 and TRBJ2-7; the D gene is possibly TRBD2 (6 bases). Germline-derived CDR1 and CDR2 are MNHEY and SVGAGI. The V gene lost 0 bases and the J gene lost 3 bases, with 15 bases spanning the gap. CDR3 length: 16 residues. The CDR3 sequence: CASSYSWTRGSYEQYF. The CDR3 DNA is TGTGCCAGCAGTTACTCATGGACACGGGGGAGCTACGAGCAGTACTTC.

This clone has a handful of counts. The CDR3 coding sequence is TGTGCCAGCAGTAGGACAGGGGGCGTGGGGACTGAAGCTTTCTTT. It yields the protein CASSRTGGVGTEAFF. The chain joins TRBV2 to TRBJ1-1; 11 positions agree with TRBD1. The CDR3 is made up of 15 amino acids. The germline V gene encodes CDR1 SNHLY and CDR2 FYNNEI. V was clipped by 5 bases and J by 5 bases; unmatched bases: 7.

The rearrangement links TRBV7-2 to TRBJ2-3; 7 bases align to TRBD2. The germline V gene has CDR1 SGHTA and CDR2 FQGNSA. This CDR3 spans 16 amino acids. V was clipped by 2 bases and J by 2 bases; unmatched bases: 7. The CDR3 sequence: CASSLQASGFTDTQYF. In DNA form, the CDR3 reads TGTGCCAGCAGCTTACAGGCTAGCGGTTTCACAGATACGCAGTATTTT.

The rearrangement uses TRBV28 and TRBJ1-1, with 7 bases that match TRBD1. The germline gives CDR1 MDHEN, CDR2 SYDVKM. V lost 5 bases, J lost 7 bases, and 16 bases stayed unmatched. The CDR3 is made up of 16 amino acids. CDR3 DNA sequence: TGTGCCAGCAGTCCCCTTTCCGGGACAGCGTGGATTGAAGCTTTCTTT. It is translated as CASSPLSGTAWIEAFF.

The V call is TRBV30, the J call TRBJ1-1, with 11 bases identical to TRBD1. Germline CDR1 and CDR2: GTSNPN and SVGIG (reference sequence). V lost 2 bases and J lost 4; bases outside the gene matches: 6. CDR3 length: 15 residues. CDR3 sequence reads: CAWSRPGTGGTEAFF. CDR3 sequence (DNA): TGTGCCTGGAGTCGTCCCGGGACAGGGGGCACTGAAGCTTTCTTT.

This rearrangement joins TRBV10-1 to TRBJ1-2; TRBD1 is a possible D gene (5 bases). Germline lookup yields CDR1 WNHNN and CDR2 SYGVQD (reference sequence). CDR3 size: 12 residues. V lost 3 bases, J lost 5 bases, and 7 bases lay in between. CDR3 sequence: CASSDSGYGYTF. CDR3 DNA sequence: TGCGCCAGCAGTGATTCAGGGTATGGCTACACCTTC.

DNA for the CDR3: TGTGCCAGTAGTATAAGCGGGGGGGGAGGAAGGAATGAGCAGTTCTTC. It is translated as CASSISGGGGRNEQFF. The genes are TRBV19 and TRBJ2-1; 10 nucleotides align to TRBD2. From germline, CDR1 is LNHDA and CDR2 SQIVND (reference sequence). The CDR3 is made up of 16 amino acids. Unmatched junction bases numbered 8, after V lost 2 bases and J lost 7 bases.

The chain uses TRBV6-5 and TRBJ1-1, with TRBD1 as a possible D gene (5 bases). Trimming stripped 4 bases from V and 1 base from J, with 10 bases between. Germline V gene lookup returns CDR1 MNHEY and CDR2 SVGAGI. The CDR3 runs 14 residues. The CDR3 spells CASSSGGWNTEAFF. The DNA of the CDR3 is TGTGCCAGCAGTTCCGGGGGTTGGAACACTGAAGCTTTCTTT.

The chain links TRBV19 to TRBJ1-2; 12 positions agree with TRBD1. The CDR3 runs to 15 residues. Germline CDR1 and CDR2: LNHDA and SQIVND (reference sequence). Trimming took 7 bases from V and 4 from J; bases not matched to a gene: 7. This CDR3 reads CASIGTGGGFYGYTF. CDR3 in DNA: TGTGCCAGTATTGGGACAGGGGGCGGTTTCTATGGCTACACCTTC.

This clone was seen once. The chain couples TRBV28 to TRBJ1-4, with TRBD1 matching over 8 bases. V gave up 4 bases and J gave up 0 bases; unmatched junction bases: 10. The length of the CDR3 is 18 residues. Germline values: CDR1 MDHEN, CDR2 SYDVKM. CDR3 coding DNA: TGTGCCAGCAGTTCACCACGACAGGGGCGTGCAACTAATGAAAAACTGTTTTTT. It translates to CASSSPRQGRATNEKLFF.

V usage is TRBV28 and J usage is TRBJ2-7; D might be TRBD1 (6 bases). The CDR3 length is 11 residues. Trimming removed 4 bases at V and 12 bases at J, with 13 bases between. Germline CDR1 reads MDHEN; CDR2 reads SYDVKM. The CDR3 sequence: CASSSNRVTYF. DNA of the CDR3: TGTGCCAGCAGTTCGAACAGGGTTACGTACTTC.

This chain uses TRBV28 with TRBJ1-5; D ambiguous. Looked up from germline, CDR1 is MDHEN and CDR2 is SYDVKM. The CDR3 covers 14 residues. With 9 bases removed from V and 0 bases from J, the gap between germline ends came to 12 bases. CDR3 DNA: TGTGCCAGTTTTCCCGGGGTTAGCAATCAGCCCCAGCATTTT. Its protein product is CASFPGVSNQPQHF.

The chain recombines TRBV19 with TRBJ1-1, with 9 positions matching TRBD1. The J segment lost 0 bases and the V segment lost 10 bases, leaving 3 bases of the junction unmatched. CDR1 and CDR2 from the germline V gene are LNHDA and SQIVND (reference sequence). The CDR3 has 13 amino acids. As DNA, the CDR3 is TGTGCCACCGACAGGGGGTTGAACACTGAAGCTTTCTTT. Amino acids: CATDRGLNTEAFF.

The chain couples TRBV28 to TRBJ1-2; TRBD1 matches at 8 bases. V lost 5 bases to trimming and J lost 3 bases; unmatched junction nucleotides: 8. This CDR3 contains 15 residues. Germline lookup yields CDR1 MDHEN and CDR2 SYDVKM. This CDR3 is CASSEPGTGYYGYTF. In nucleotides, the CDR3 is TGTGCCAGCAGTGAGCCCGGGACAGGCTACTATGGCTACACCTTC.

Details on this clone: Other nucleotide sequences in the sample specify the same CDR3. The chain links TRBV2 to TRBJ1-1; weak D call: TRBD1 (5 bases). The CDR3 loop spans 13 amino acids. Germline-derived CDR1 and CDR2 are SNHLY and FYNNEI. V lost 4 bases to trimming and J lost 3 bases, with 9 bases between them. The CDR3 nucleotides read TGTGCCAGCAGTGGGGGGGGTTACACTGAAGCTTTCTTT. Translation: CASSGGGYTEAFF.

Notes on this clone: A read error may produce the germline difference seen at one junction end. The chain combines TRBV6-5 with TRBJ2-1, with 11 bases aligning to TRBD2. The CDR3 is 15 residues long. Germline CDR1 and CDR2: MNHEY and SVGAGI. The CDR3 protein is CASSYSGRDNNEQFF. In DNA, the CDR3 is TGCGCCAGCAGTTATAGCGGGAGGGATAACAATGAGCAGTTCTTC.

This rearrangement joins TRBV6-1 to TRBJ1-4, with 7 positions matching TRBD1. From germline, CDR1 is MNHNS and CDR2 SASEGT. After removal of 8 bases from V and 8 bases from J, the junction contained 11 bases not matched to a gene. The CDR3 runs 14 residues. The CDR3 spells CASLPTGRGEKLFF. The CDR3 region has the DNA TGTGCCAGCCTTCCGACAGGGCGAGGGGAAAAACTGTTTTTT.

A note on this clone: This sample also contains other DNA sequences that code for the same CDR3. The V and J genes are TRBV7-2 and TRBJ2-3, with 12 bases that match TRBD2. This CDR3 region has 15 residues. J lost 3 bases, V lost 4 bases, and 2 bases had no gene match. Germline CDR1 SGHTA, CDR2 FQGNSA. The DNA of the CDR3 is TGTGCCAGCAGCTCCGGACTAGCGGGAACAGATACGCAGTATTTT. Encoded protein: CASSSGLAGTDTQYF.

The gene calls are TRBV2 and TRBJ1-4, with TRBD1 as a possible D gene (5 bases). V was pared by 4 bases and J by 5 bases, with 8 bases between. Looked up from germline, CDR1 is SNHLY and CDR2 is FYNNEI. The length of the CDR3 is 13 residues. CDR3 in amino acids: CASSGGGNEKLFF. CDR3 DNA sequence: TGTGCCAGCAGTGGCGGGGGAAATGAAAAACTGTTTTTT.

This clone has only a few counts. The chain combines TRBV4-3 with TRBJ2-3; the match to TRBD2 covers 7 bases. This CDR3 is built from 16 residues. The junction had 7 bases not matched to a gene; V was cut back by 3 bases and J by 1 base. The V gene's germline CDR1 is LGHNA and CDR2 YSLEER. The CDR3 DNA is TGCGCCAGCAGCCAGACCCGAGCGGGGCGCACAGATACGCAGTATTTT. Its protein is CASSQTRAGRTDTQYF.

The gene calls are TRBV7-2 and TRBJ2-6, with D possibly matching TRBD1 (6 bases). CDR3 length: 16 amino acids. Germline lookup yields CDR1 SGHTA and CDR2 FQGNSA. V was trimmed by 5 bases and J by 2 bases, leaving 13 bases between them. CDR3 DNA: TGTGCCAGCAGCCGCGCCAGGGGACCTGGGGCCAACGTCCTGACTTTC. Amino acids: CASSRARGPGANVLTF.

The chain is built from TRBV5-4 and TRBJ1-2, with 11 bases identical to TRBD1. This CDR3 is built from 16 residues. Unmatched junction bases numbered 10, after V lost 2 bases and J lost 7 bases. Germline V CDR1 and CDR2: SGHNT, YYREEE (reference sequence). The CDR3 nucleotides are TGTGCCAGCAGCTTAATAGGTGGACAGGGGGCTGGTGGCTACACCTTC. Its translation: CASSLIGGQGAGGYTF.

The rearrangement uses TRBV11-1 and TRBJ2-1; 11 nucleotides match TRBD1. Trimming removed 3 bases from V and 7 bases from J; junction bases left unmatched: 2. The CDR3 loop spans 14 amino acids. The germline V gene has CDR1 SGHAT and CDR2 FQDESV (reference sequence). CDR3 residues: CASSFRDRGNEQFF. CDR3 DNA: TGTGCCAGCAGCTTTCGGGACAGGGGGAATGAGCAGTTCTTC.

CDR3 DNA: TGTGCCAGCAGTCCGACTAATGGGGGGGAGACCCAGTACTTC. It translates to CASSPTNGGETQYF. The rearrangement links TRBV27 to TRBJ2-5; tentative D call: TRBD2 (6 bases). Germline CDR1 is MNHEY and CDR2 is SMNVEV (reference sequence). The CDR3 is 14 residues long. Trimming removed 5 bases at V and 5 bases at J, with 15 bases between.

This clone was seen a single time. This chain connects TRBV30 to TRBJ1-1, with a tentative D call TRBD1 (6 bases). V was pared by 7 bases and J by 1 base, with 10 bases between. Germline loops: CDR1 GTSNPN, CDR2 SVGIG (reference sequence). The CDR3 sequence is 12 residues long. In nucleotides, the CDR3 is TGTGCCTTCACCAGGGGGAACACTGAAGCTTTCTTT. It translates to CAFTRGNTEAFF.